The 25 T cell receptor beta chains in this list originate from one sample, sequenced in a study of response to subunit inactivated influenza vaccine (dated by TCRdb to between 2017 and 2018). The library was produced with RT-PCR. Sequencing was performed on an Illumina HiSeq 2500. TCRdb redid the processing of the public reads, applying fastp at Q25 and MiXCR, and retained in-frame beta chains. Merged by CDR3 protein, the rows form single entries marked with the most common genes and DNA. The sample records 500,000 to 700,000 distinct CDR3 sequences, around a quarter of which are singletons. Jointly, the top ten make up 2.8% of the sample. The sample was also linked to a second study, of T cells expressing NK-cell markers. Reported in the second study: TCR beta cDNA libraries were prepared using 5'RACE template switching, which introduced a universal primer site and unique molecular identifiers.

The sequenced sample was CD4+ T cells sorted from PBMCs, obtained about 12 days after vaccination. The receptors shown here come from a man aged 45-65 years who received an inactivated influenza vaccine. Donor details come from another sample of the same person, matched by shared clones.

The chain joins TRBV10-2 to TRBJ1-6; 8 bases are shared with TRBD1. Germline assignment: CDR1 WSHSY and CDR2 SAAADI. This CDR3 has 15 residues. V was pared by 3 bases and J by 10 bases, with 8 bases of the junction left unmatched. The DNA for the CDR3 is TGCGCCAGCAGTGATCCCAGGGGGCGGTGGTCACCCCTCCACTTT. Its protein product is CASSDPRGRWSPLHF.

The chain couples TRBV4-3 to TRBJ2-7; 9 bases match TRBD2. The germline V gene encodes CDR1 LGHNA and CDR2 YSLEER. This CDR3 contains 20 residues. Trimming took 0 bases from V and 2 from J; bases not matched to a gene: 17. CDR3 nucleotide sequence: TGCGCCAGCAGCCAAGATATCGGCGGGAGGGCCCGGGACTTCCCCTACGAGCAGTACTTC. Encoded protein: CASSQDIGGRARDFPYEQYF.

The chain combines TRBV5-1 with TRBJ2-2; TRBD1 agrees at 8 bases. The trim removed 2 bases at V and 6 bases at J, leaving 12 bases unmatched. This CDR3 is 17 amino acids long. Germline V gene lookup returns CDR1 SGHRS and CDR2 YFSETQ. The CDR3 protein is CASSFDSARGLAGELFF. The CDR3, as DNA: TGCGCCAGCAGCTTTGATTCAGCCAGGGGGCTCGCCGGGGAGCTGTTTTTT.

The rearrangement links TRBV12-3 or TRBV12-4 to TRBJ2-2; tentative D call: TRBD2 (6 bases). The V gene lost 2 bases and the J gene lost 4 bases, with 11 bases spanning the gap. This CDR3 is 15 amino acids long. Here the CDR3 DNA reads TGTGCCAGCAGTTTAAGGGCGGGATCCACCGGGGAGCTGTTTTTT. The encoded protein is CASSLRAGSTGELFF.

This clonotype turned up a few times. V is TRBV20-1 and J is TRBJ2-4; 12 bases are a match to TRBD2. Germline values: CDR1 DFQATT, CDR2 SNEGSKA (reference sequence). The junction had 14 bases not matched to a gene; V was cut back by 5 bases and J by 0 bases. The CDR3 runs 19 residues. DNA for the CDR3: TGCAGTGCTCCAAAAGTAGGCCTAGCGGGGGGGCCAGCCAAAAACATTCAGTACTTC. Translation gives CSAPKVGLAGGPAKNIQYF.

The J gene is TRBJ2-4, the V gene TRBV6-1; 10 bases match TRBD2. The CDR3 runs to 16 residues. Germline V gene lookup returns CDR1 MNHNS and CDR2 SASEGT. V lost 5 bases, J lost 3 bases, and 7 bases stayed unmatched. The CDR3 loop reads CASSPGLADIKNIQYF. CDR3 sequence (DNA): TGTGCCAGCAGTCCAGGACTAGCGGACATCAAAAACATTCAGTACTTC.

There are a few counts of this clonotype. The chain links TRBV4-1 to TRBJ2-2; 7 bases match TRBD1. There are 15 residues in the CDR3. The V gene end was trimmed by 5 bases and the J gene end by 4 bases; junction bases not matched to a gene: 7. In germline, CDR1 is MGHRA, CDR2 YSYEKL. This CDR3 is CASSVTGVSTGELFF. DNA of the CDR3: TGCGCCAGCAGCGTTACAGGGGTTTCCACCGGGGAGCTGTTTTTT.

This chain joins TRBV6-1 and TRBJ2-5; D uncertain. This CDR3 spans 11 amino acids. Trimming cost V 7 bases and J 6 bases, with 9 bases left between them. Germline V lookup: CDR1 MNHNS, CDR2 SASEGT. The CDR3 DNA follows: TGTGCCAGCAACCAGGTCCAGACCCAGTACTTC. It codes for CASNQVQTQYF.

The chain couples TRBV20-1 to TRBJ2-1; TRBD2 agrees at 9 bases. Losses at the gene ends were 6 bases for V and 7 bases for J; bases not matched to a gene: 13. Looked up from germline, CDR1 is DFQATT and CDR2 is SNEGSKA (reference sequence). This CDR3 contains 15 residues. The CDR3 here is CSARRGLAGRNEQFF. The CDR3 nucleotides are TGCAGTGCACGACGGGGGCTAGCGGGAAGGAATGAGCAGTTCTTC.

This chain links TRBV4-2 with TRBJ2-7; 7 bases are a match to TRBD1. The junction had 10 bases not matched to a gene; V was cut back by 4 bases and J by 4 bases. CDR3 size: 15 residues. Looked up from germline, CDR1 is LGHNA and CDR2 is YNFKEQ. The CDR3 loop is CASSPSKGQSYEQYF. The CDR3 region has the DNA TGTGCCAGCAGCCCCTCAAAGGGACAGTCATACGAGCAGTACTTC.

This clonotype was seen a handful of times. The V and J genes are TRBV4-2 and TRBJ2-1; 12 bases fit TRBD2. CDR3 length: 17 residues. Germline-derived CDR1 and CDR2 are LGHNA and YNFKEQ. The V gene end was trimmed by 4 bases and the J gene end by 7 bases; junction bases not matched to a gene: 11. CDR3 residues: CASSPQGWLAGGNEQFF. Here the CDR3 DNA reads TGTGCCAGCAGCCCCCAGGGCTGGCTAGCGGGAGGGAATGAGCAGTTCTTC.

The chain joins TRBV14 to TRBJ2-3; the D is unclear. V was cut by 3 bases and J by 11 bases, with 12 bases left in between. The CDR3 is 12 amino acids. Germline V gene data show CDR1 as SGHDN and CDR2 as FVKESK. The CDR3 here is CASSQAANMQYF. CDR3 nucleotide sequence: TGTGCCAGCAGCCAGGCCGCAAATATGCAGTATTTT. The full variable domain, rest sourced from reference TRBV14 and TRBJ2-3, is EAGVTQFPSHSVIEKGQTVTLRCDPISGHDNLYWYRRVMGKEIKFLLHFVKESKQDESGMPNNRFLAERTGGTYSTLKVQPAELEDSGVYFCASSQAANMQYFGPGTRLTVL.

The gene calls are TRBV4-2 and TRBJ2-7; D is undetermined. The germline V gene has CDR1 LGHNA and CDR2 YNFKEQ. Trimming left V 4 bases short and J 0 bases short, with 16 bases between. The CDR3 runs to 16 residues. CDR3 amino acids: CASSLRRELGSYEQYF. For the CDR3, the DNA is TGTGCCAGCAGCCTTCGCCGAGAGCTGGGCTCCTACGAGCAGTACTTC.

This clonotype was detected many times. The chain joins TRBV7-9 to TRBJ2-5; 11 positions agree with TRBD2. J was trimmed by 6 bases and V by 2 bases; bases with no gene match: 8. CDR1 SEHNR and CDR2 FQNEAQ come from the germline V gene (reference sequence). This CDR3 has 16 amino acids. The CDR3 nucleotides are TGTGCCAGCAGCTTATTGACTAGCGGGGACTTACAGACCCAGTACTTC. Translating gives CASSLLTSGDLQTQYF.

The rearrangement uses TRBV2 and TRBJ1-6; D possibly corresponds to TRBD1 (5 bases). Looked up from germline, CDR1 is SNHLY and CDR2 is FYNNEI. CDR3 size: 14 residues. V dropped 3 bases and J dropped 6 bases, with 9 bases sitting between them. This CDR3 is CASSEEGVNSPLHF. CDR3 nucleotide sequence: TGTGCCAGCAGTGAGGAAGGGGTTAATTCACCCCTCCACTTT.

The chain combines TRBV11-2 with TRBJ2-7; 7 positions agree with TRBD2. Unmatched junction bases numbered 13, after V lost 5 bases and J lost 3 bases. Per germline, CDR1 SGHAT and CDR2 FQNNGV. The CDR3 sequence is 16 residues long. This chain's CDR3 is CASSPGGWDAFYEQYF. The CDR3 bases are TGTGCCAGCAGCCCGGGGGGATGGGACGCCTTCTACGAGCAGTACTTC.

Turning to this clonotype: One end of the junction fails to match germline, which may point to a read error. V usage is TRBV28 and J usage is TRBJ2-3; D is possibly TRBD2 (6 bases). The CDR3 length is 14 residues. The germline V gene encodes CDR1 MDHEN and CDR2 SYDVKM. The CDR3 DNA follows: TGTGCCAGCGGTTTTGGGGGGAGCACAGATACGCAGTATTTT. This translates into CASGFGGSTDTQYF.

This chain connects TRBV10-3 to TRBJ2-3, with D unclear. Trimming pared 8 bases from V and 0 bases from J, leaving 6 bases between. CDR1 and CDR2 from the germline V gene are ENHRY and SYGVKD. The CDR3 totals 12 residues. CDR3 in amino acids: CAIGDSTDTQYF. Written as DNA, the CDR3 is TGTGCCATCGGAGACAGCACAGATACGCAGTATTTT.

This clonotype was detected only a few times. CDR3: CASSLSPGISEQYF. CDR3 sequence (DNA): TGTGCCAGCAGCTTATCCCCGGGCATCAGCGAGCAGTACTTC. The chain has TRBV7-3 and TRBJ2-7; D remains ambiguous. CDR3 length equals 14 residues. CDR1 is SGHTA and CDR2 is FQGTGA in the germline V gene. Between the trimmed V and J ends, which lost 2 bases and 6 bases, there was a span of 14 bases.

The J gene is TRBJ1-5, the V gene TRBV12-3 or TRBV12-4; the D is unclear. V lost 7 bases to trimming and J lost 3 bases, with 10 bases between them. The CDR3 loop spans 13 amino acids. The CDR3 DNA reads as TGTGCCAGCACCGGGTGGATCAATCAGCCCCAGCATTTT. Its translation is CASTGWINQPQHF.

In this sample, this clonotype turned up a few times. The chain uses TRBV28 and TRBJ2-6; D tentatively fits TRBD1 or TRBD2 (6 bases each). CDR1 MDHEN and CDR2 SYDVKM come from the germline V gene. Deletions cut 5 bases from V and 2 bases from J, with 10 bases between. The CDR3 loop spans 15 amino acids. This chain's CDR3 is CASSPGGAGANVLTF. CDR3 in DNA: TGTGCCAGCAGTCCCGGGGGCGCTGGGGCCAACGTCCTGACTTTC.

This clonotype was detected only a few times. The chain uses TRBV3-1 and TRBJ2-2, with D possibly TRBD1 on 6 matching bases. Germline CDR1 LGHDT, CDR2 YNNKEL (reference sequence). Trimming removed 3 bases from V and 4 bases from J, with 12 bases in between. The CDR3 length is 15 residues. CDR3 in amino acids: CASSHDLQGTGELFF. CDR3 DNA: TGTGCCAGCAGCCACGATCTACAGGGCACCGGGGAGCTGTTTTTT.

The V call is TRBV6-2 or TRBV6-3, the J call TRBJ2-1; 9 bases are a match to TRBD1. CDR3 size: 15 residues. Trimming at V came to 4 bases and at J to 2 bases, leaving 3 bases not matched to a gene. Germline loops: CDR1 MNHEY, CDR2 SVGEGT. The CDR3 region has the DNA TGTGCCAGCAGTTCATGGGACAGGGCCTACAATGAGCAGTTCTTC. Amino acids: CASSSWDRAYNEQFF.

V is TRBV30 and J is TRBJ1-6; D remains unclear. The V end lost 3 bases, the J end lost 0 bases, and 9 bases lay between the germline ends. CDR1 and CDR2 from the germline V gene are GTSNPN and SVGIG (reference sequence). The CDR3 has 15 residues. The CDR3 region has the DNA TGTGCCTGGAGCCCATCGGGCTCCTATAATTCACCCCTCCACTTT. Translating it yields CAWSPSGSYNSPLHF. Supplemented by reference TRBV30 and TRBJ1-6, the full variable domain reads SQTIHQWPATLVQPVGSPLSLECTVEGTSNPNLYWYRQAAGRGLQLLFYSVGIGQISSEVPQNLSASRPQDRQFILSSKKLLLSDSGFYLCAWSPSGSYNSPLHFGNGTRLTVT.

Here the CDR3 DNA reads TGCAGCGCTTCGCGGGAGCGCACCGGGGAGCTGTTTTTT. The encoded protein is CSASRERTGELFF. V and J are TRBV20-1 and TRBJ2-2; 7 nucleotides line up with TRBD2. The CDR3 has 13 residues. Germline V gene lookup returns CDR1 DFQATT and CDR2 SNEGSKA (reference sequence).